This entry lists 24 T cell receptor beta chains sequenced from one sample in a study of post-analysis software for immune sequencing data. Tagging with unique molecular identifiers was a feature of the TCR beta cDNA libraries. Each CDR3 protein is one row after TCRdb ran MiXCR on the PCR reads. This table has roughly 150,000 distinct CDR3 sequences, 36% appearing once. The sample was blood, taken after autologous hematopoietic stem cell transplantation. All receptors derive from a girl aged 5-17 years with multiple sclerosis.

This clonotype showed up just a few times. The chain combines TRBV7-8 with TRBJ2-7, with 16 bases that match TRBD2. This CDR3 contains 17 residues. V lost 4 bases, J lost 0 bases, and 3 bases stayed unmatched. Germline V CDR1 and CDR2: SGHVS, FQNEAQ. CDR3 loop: CASSSGLAGGISYEQYF. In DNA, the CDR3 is TGTGCCAGCAGCTCGGGACTAGCGGGGGGGATCTCCTACGAGCAGTACTTC.

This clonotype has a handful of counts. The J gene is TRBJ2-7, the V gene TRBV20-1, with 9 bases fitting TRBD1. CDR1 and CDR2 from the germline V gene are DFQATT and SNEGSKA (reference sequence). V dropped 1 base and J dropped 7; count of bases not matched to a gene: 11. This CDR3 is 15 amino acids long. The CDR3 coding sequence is TGCAGTGCTAGAGCGGCCCGGACAGGGACAGGGGAGCAGTACTTC. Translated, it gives CSARAARTGTGEQYF.

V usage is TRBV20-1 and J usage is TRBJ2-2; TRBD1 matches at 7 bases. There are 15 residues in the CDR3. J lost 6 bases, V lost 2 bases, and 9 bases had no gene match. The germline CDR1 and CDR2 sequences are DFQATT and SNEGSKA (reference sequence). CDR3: CSARPRGQGPGELFF. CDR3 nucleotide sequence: TGCAGTGCTAGACCTAGGGGGCAGGGCCCCGGGGAGCTGTTTTTT.

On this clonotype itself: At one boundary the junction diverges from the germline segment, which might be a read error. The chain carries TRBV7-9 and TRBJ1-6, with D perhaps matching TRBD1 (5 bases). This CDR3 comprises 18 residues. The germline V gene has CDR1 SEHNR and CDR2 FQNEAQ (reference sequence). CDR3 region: CASSLAGRGLGANSPPHF. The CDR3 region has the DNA TGTGCCAGCAGCTTAGCGGGAAGGGGCCTCGGGGCGAATTCACCCCCCCACTTT.

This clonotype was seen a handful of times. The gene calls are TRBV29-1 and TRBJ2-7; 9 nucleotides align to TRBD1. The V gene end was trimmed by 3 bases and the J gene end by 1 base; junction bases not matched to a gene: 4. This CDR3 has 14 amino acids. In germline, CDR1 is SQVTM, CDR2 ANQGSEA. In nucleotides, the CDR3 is TGCAGCGTTGACTCGGGACAGGGATCCTACGAGCAGTACTTC. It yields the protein CSVDSGQGSYEQYF.

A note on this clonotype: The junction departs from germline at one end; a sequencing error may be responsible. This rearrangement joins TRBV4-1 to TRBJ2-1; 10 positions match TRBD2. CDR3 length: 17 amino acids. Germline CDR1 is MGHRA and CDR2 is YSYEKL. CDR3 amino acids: CAGSQALLAGVYNEQFF. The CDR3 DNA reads TGCGCCGGCAGCCAAGCTCTTCTAGCGGGAGTATACAATGAGCAGTTCTTC.

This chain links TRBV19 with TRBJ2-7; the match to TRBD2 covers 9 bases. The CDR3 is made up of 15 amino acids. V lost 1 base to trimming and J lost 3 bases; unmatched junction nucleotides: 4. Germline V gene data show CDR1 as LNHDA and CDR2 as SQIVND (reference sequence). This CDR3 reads CASSIALAGNYEQYF. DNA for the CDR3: TGTGCCAGTAGTATAGCCCTAGCGGGAAACTACGAGCAGTACTTC. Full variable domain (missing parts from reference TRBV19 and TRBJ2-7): DGGITQSPKYLFRKEGQNVTLSCEQNLNHDAMYWYRQDPGQGLRLIYYSQIVNDFQKGDIAEGYSVSREKKESFPLTVTSAQKNPTAFYLCASSIALAGNYEQYFGPGTRLTVT.

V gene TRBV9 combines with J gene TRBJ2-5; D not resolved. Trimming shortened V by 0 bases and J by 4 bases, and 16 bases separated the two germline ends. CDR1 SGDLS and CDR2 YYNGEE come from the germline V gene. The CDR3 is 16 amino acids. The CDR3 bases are TGTGCCAGCAGCGTAGATGGTAAATCACTGCCAGAGACCCAGTACTTC. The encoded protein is CASSVDGKSLPETQYF.

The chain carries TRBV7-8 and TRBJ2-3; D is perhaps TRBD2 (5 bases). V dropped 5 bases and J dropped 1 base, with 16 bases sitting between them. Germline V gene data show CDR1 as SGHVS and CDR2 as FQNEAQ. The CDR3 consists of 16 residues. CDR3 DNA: TGTGCCAGCAGCCCGACTAAGGGAACGGGCACAGATACGCAGTATTTT. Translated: CASSPTKGTGTDTQYF.

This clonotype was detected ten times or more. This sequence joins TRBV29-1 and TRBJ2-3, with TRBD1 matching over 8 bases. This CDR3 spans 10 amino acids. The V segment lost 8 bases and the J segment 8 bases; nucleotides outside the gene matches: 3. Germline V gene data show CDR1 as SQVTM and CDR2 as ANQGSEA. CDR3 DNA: TGCAGCACACAGGGGGGTACGCAGTATTTT. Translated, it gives CSTQGGTQYF.

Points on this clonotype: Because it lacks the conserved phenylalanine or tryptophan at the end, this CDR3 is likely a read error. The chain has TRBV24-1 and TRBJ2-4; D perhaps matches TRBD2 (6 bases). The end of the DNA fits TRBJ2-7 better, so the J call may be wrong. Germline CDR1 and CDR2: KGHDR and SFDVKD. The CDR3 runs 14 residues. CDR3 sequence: CATSDSTRTHEQYC. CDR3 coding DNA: TGTGCCACCAGTGATTCGACTAGAACCCACGAGCAGTACTGC.

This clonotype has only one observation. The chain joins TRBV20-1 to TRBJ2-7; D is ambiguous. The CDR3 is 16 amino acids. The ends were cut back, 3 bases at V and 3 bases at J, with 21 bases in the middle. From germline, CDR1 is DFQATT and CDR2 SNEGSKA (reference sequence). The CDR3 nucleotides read TGCAGTGCTAGGAGGTTTCAGTACCCTACCAACTACGAGCAGTACTTC. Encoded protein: CSARRFQYPTNYEQYF.

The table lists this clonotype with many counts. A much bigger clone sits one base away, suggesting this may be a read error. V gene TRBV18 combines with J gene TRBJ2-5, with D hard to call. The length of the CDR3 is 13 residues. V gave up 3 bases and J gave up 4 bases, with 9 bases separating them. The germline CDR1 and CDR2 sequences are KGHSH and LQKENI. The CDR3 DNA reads TGTGCCAGCTCACCTATGGGAAGAGAGACCCAGTACTTC. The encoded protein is CASSPMGRETQYF. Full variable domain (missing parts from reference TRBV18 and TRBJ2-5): NAGVMQNPRHLVRRRGQEARLRCSPMKGHSHVYWYRQLPEEGLKFMVYLQKENIIDESGMPKERFSAEFPKEGPSILRIQQVVRGDSAAYFCASSPMGRETQYFGPGTRLLVL.

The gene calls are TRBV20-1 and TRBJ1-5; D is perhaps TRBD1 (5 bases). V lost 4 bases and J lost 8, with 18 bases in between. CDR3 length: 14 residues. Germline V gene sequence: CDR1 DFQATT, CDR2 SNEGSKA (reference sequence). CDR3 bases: TGCAGTGCTACTATCGGGGGGACTATCGAGCCCCAGCATTTT. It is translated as CSATIGGTIEPQHF.

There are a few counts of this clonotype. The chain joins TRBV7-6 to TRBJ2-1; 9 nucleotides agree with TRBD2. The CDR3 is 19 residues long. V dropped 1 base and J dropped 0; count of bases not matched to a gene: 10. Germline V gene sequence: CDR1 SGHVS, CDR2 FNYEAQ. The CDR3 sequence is CASSLGLAEGPSSYNEQFF. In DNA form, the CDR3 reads TGTGCCAGCAGCTTAGGACTAGCGGAGGGCCCCAGCTCCTACAATGAGCAGTTCTTC.

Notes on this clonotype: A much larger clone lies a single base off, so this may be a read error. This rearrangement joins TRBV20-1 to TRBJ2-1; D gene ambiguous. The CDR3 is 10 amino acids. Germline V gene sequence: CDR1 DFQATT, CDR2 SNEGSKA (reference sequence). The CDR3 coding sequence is TGCAGTGCCCAGGCGTATGAGCGGTTCTTC. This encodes CSAQAYERFF.

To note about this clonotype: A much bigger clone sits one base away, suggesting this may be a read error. CDR3 loop: CASRTSGVTYNEQLF. CDR3 DNA: TGCGCCAGCAGAACTAGCGGGGTAACCTACAATGAGCAGCTCTTC. The chain carries TRBV10-2 and TRBJ2-1, with 10 bases lining up with TRBD2. The CDR3 is 15 amino acids. The germline CDR1 and CDR2 sequences are WSHSY and SAAADI.

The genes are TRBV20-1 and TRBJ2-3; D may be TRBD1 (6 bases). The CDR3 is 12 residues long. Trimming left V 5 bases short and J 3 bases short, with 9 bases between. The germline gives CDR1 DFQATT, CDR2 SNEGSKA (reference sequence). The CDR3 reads CSARGQTDTQYF. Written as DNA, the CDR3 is TGCAGTGCTCGCGGACAGACAGATACGCAGTATTTT.

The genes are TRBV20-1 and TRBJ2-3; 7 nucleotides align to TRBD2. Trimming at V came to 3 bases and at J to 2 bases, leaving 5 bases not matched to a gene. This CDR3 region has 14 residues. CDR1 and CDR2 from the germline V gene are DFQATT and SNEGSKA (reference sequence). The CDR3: CSASLAGTTDTQYF. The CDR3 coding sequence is TGCAGTGCTAGCTTAGCGGGCACCACAGATACGCAGTATTTT.

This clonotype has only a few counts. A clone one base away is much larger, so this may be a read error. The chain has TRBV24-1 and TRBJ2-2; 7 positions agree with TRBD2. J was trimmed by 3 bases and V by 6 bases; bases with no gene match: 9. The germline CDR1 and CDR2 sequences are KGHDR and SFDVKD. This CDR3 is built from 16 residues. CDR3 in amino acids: CATSQRLAQDTGELFF. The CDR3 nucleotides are TGTGCCACCAGTCAACGACTAGCCCAGGACACCGGGGAGCTGTTTTTT.

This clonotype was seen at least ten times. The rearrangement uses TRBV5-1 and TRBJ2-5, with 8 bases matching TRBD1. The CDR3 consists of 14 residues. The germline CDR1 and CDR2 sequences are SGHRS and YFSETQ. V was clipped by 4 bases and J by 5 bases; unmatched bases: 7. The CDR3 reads CASSHGQGRETQYF. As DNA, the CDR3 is TGCGCCAGCAGCCACGGACAGGGTCGGGAGACCCAGTACTTC.

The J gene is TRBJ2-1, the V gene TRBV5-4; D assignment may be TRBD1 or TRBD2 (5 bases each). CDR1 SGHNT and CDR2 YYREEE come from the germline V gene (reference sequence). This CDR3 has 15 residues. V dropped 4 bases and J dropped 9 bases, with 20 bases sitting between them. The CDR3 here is CASSPTGPFRGEQFF. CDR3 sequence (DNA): TGTGCCAGCAGCCCTACGGGACCCTTTCGGGGTGAGCAGTTCTTC. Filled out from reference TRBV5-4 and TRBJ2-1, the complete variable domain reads ETGVTQSPTHLIKTRGQQVTLRCSSQSGHNTVSWYQQALGQGPQFIFQYYREEENGRGNFPPRFSGLQFPNYSSELNVNALELDDSALYLCASSPTGPFRGEQFFGPGTRLTVL.

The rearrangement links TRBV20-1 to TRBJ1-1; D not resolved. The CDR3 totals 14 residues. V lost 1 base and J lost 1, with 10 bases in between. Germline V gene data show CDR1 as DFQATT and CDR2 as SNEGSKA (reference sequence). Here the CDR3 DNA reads TGCAGTGCTAGAGGAACACGTAGGAACACTGAAGCTTTCTTT. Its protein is CSARGTRRNTEAFF.

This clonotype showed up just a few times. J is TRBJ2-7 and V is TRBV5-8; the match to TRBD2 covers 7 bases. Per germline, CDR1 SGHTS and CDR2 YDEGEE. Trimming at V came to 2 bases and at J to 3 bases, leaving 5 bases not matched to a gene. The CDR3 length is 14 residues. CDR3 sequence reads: CASSFRDYNYEQYF. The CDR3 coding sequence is TGTGCCAGCAGCTTCCGGGACTATAACTACGAGCAGTACTTC.